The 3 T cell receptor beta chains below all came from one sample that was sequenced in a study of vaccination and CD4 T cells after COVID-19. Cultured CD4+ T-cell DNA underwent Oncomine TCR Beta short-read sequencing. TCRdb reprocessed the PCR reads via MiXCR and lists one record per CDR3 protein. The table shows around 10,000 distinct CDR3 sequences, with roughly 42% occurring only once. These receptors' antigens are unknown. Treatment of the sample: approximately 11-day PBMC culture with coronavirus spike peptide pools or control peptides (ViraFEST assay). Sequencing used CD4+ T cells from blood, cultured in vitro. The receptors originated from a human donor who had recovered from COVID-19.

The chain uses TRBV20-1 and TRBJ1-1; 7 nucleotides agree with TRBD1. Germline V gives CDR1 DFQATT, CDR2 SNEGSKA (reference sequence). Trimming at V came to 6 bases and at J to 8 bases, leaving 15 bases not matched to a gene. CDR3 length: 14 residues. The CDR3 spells CSADGDSSKLEAFF. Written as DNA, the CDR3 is TGCAGTGCCGACGGGGACAGTTCCAAGCTCGAAGCTTTCTTT.

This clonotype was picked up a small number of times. The CDR3 coding sequence is TGTGCTAGTGGTCTTCGGGACAGGGGAGGATATAACTATGGCTACACCTTC. Its translation is CASGLRDRGGYNYGYTF. The gene calls are TRBV12-5 and TRBJ1-2, with 10 bases lining up with TRBD1. J gave up 1 base and V 5 bases, and 10 bases lay outside the gene matches. Germline V gene sequence: CDR1 LGHNT, CDR2 FRNRAP. The CDR3 runs 17 residues.

The CDR3 is CAWSDPGLYQETQYF. CDR3 DNA sequence: TGTGCCTGGAGTGATCCGGGGCTGTACCAAGAGACCCAGTACTTC. This chain uses TRBV30 with TRBJ2-5; the D call may be TRBD1 or TRBD2 (5 bases each). This CDR3 comprises 15 residues. CDR1 is GTSNPN, CDR2 SVGIG, per germline (reference sequence). Between the trimmed V and J ends, which lost 1 base and 0 bases, there was a span of 12 bases.